These 10 T cell receptor beta chains originate from one sample sequenced in a study of yellow fever vaccine responses in identical twins. One entry per CDR3 protein, called by TCRdb with MiXCR from the RT-PCR reads. Of around 20,000 distinct CDR3 sequences listed, 55% to 70% are singletons. The source was T cells from blood (PBMCs), unsorted or a sorted subset (not recorded which), collected before or after yellow fever vaccination (not recorded which). The source of these receptors is a woman aged 18-29 years who received the yellow fever vaccine.

In this sample, this clonotype turned up a few times. This sequence joins TRBV29-1 and TRBJ2-7; possibly TRBD1 or TRBD2 for D (5 bases each). CDR1 and CDR2 (germline): SQVTM, ANQGSEA. V lost 7 bases and J lost 2, with 18 bases in between. The CDR3 has 14 residues. In DNA form, the CDR3 reads TGCAGCGCCCAACCTCGGGACCCTACCTACGAGCAGTACTTC. Translated: CSAQPRDPTYEQYF.

The table lists this clonotype with a few counts. This chain joins TRBV11-3 and TRBJ1-4; D ambiguous. Germline V gene sequence: CDR1 SGHNT, CDR2 YENEEA. This CDR3 has 12 residues. V shed 5 bases and J shed 5 bases, with 6 bases lying between them. CDR3 bases: TGTGCCAGCAGCACCCGAAATGAAAAACTGTTTTTT. Encoded protein: CASSTRNEKLFF.

The table lists this clonotype with a count of one. The chain couples TRBV3-1 to TRBJ2-7; D might be TRBD1 (6 bases). The CDR3 sequence is 13 residues long. Germline-derived CDR1 and CDR2 are LGHDT and YNNKEL (reference sequence). V was cut by 2 bases and J by 6 bases, with 11 bases left in between. In nucleotides, the CDR3 is TGTGCCAGCAGCCAATTGACAGGTAGCGAGCAGTACTTC. Encoded protein: CASSQLTGSEQYF.

This clonotype showed up just once. The V gene is TRBV2, the J gene TRBJ1-2; unclear D gene. This CDR3 is built from 13 residues. Germline V lookup: CDR1 SNHLY, CDR2 FYNNEI. V was pared by 4 bases and J by 3 bases, with 9 bases between. This CDR3 is CASSGWRDYGYTF. Written as DNA, the CDR3 is TGTGCCAGCAGTGGATGGAGGGACTATGGCTACACCTTC.

The rearrangement uses TRBV15 and TRBJ1-1; TRBD1 is a possible D gene (6 bases). CDR3 length: 15 amino acids. Germline V CDR1 and CDR2: LNHNV, YYDKDF (reference sequence). V lost 0 bases to trimming and J lost 4 bases, with 12 bases between them. In DNA, the CDR3 is TGTGCCACCAGCAGAGATCACGGGGGCGGCACTGAAGCTTTCTTT. Its protein product is CATSRDHGGGTEAFF.

This chain links TRBV18 with TRBJ2-2; TRBD1 aligns across 7 bases. V shed 3 bases and J 2 bases; nucleotides not matched to a gene: 6. CDR3 length equals 16 residues. The germline CDR1 and CDR2 sequences are KGHSH and LQKENI. This CDR3 is CASSPEDRDNTGELFF. CDR3 coding DNA: TGTGCCAGCTCACCGGAAGACAGGGATAACACCGGGGAGCTGTTTTTT.

V and J are TRBV12-5 and TRBJ2-7, with D possibly called TRBD1 or TRBD2 (6 bases each). The CDR3 is 13 amino acids. Germline V gene sequence: CDR1 LGHNT, CDR2 FRNRAP. Between the trimmed V and J ends, which lost 7 bases and 4 bases, there was a span of 14 bases. The CDR3 region has the DNA TGTGCTAGTGCTACGGGGGCGGTGTACGAGCAGTACTTC. The encoded protein is CASATGAVYEQYF.

The gene calls are TRBV29-1 and TRBJ2-1; D call uncertain. The CDR3 loop spans 14 amino acids. Trimming removed 5 bases at V and 2 bases at J, with 13 bases between. CDR1 SQVTM and CDR2 ANQGSEA come from the germline V gene. The CDR3 loop reads CSVRADSTYNEQFF. CDR3 in DNA: TGCAGCGTTCGGGCGGATTCGACCTACAATGAGCAGTTCTTC.

The chain has TRBV29-1 and TRBJ2-3; 10 bases are shared with TRBD1. Trimming removed 7 bases from V and 3 bases from J; junction bases left unmatched: 4. The CDR3 length is 13 residues. Germline V lookup: CDR1 SQVTM, CDR2 ANQGSEA. The CDR3 nucleotides are TGCAGCGGGCGACAGGGGGCAACAGATACGCAGTATTTT. This codes for CSGRQGATDTQYF.

This clonotype occurred a few times. The CDR3, as DNA: TGTGCCAGCTCCCTACACAACTCTGGGGCCAACGTCCTGACTTTC. This encodes CASSLHNSGANVLTF. This chain connects TRBV18 to TRBJ2-6; D not certain. This CDR3 spans 15 amino acids. The germline V gene encodes CDR1 KGHSH and CDR2 LQKENI. Deletions cut 6 bases from V and 0 bases from J, with 9 bases between.